This entry lists 10 T cell receptor beta chains sequenced from one sample in a study of identical twins. TCRdb re-derived calls from the 5' RACE reads in MiXCR, one entry per CDR3 protein. Of fewer than 350,000 distinct CDR3 sequences listed, more than 6.5% were seen once; the top ten hold less than 2.5%. This sample also appeared in a second study, on yellow fever vaccine responses in identical twins.

Material for sequencing was memory (CD45RO+) T cells sorted from blood. The receptors here all came from a woman aged 18 to 35 in good health.

V and J are TRBV10-2 and TRBJ2-3, with TRBD2 matching 7 bases. The junction had 2 bases not matched to a gene; V was cut back by 8 bases and J by 0 bases. The CDR3 contains 13 residues. The germline gives CDR1 WSHSY, CDR2 SAAADI. The CDR3 loop reads CASDSGSTDTQYF. The CDR3 DNA reads as TGCGCCAGCGATAGCGGGAGCACAGATACGCAGTATTTT.

At least ten counts were recorded for this clonotype. J is TRBJ2-1 and V is TRBV15; 9 nucleotides match TRBD2. The trim removed 0 bases at V and 7 bases at J, leaving 16 bases unmatched. The CDR3 runs to 19 residues. The germline V gene has CDR1 LNHNV and CDR2 YYDKDF (reference sequence). CDR3 protein: CATSRDRQFGAGGPNEQFF. In nucleotides, the CDR3 is TGTGCCACCAGCAGAGACCGCCAATTTGGCGCGGGAGGGCCTAATGAGCAGTTCTTC. Drawing the rest from reference TRBV15 and TRBJ2-1, the complete variable domain is DAMVIQNPRYQVTQFGKPVTLSCSQTLNHNVMYWYQQKSSQAPKLLFHYYDKDFNNEADTPDNFQSRRPNTSFCFLDIRSPGLGDTAMYLCATSRDRQFGAGGPNEQFFGPGTRLTVL.

This clonotype turned up a few times. This chain links TRBV19 with TRBJ2-7; D remains ambiguous. Germline assignment: CDR1 LNHDA and CDR2 SQIVND (reference sequence). The V end was cut by 3 bases, the J end by 0 bases, with 9 bases between. The CDR3 has 14 amino acids. The CDR3 DNA reads TGTGCCAGTAGTATGCTAGGTTCCTCCTACGAGCAGTACTTC. It is translated as CASSMLGSSYEQYF.

This clonotype was observed a few times. The chain couples TRBV12-3 or TRBV12-4 to TRBJ2-2; perhaps TRBD2 as D (7 bases). This CDR3 comprises 15 residues. Trimming took off 6 bases at V and 4 bases at J, with 15 bases between the two ends. The CDR3 DNA sequence: TGTGCCAGCAGACTTGGGGGGGCGGCCACCGGGGAGCTGTTTTTT. Protein: CASRLGGAATGELFF.

This clonotype has at least ten counts. This CDR3 reads CASSYPGAGETQYF. As DNA, the CDR3 is TGTGCCAGCAGCTATCCGGGGGCAGGGGAGACCCAGTACTTC. The J gene is TRBJ2-5, the V gene TRBV7-8; possibly TRBD1 or TRBD2 for D (6 bases each). The CDR3 runs to 14 residues. The germline V gene encodes CDR1 SGHVS and CDR2 FQNEAQ. V dropped 4 bases and J dropped 5 bases, with 14 bases sitting between them.

The chain is built from TRBV6-2 or TRBV6-3 and TRBJ2-3; 7 bases are shared with TRBD1. The V and J ends lost 6 bases and 2 bases, in that order; junction bases with no gene match: 5. Germline CDR1 MNHEY, CDR2 SVGEGT. The CDR3 runs 14 residues. The CDR3 DNA sequence: TGTGCCAGCAGACGACAGGGAGCCACAGATACGCAGTATTTT. Translation: CASRRQGATDTQYF.

The chain recombines TRBV24-1 with TRBJ2-3; TRBD2 is a possible D gene (6 bases). This CDR3 has 14 residues. Germline assignment: CDR1 KGHDR and CDR2 SFDVKD. Trimming took off 3 bases at V and 5 bases at J, with 11 bases between the two ends. CDR3 loop: CATSDERGRDTQYF. The DNA for the CDR3 is TGTGCCACCAGTGATGAACGGGGGAGAGATACGCAGTATTTT.

The chain uses TRBV20-1 and TRBJ1-2; TRBD1 agrees at 8 bases. The CDR3 consists of 12 residues. Looked up from germline, CDR1 is DFQATT and CDR2 is SNEGSKA (reference sequence). With V trimmed by 5 bases and J by 8 bases, 7 bases remained unmatched. CDR3 in amino acids: CSAADRGGGYTF. For the CDR3, the DNA is TGCAGTGCTGCCGACAGGGGAGGAGGCTACACCTTC.

This clonotype was counted ten times or more. The V call is TRBV7-9, the J call TRBJ2-3; 9 nucleotides align to TRBD2. Germline CDR1 reads SEHNR; CDR2 reads FQNEAQ (reference sequence). The CDR3 length is 16 residues. The V and J ends lost 3 bases and 0 bases, in that order; junction bases with no gene match: 4. The CDR3 coding sequence is TGTGCCAGCAGCTTTCCAGCGGGGGGAAGCACAGATACGCAGTATTTT. This sequence encodes CASSFPAGGSTDTQYF. The full variable domain, completed using reference TRBV7-9 and TRBJ2-3, is DTGVSQNPRHKITKRGQNVTFRCDPISEHNRLYWYRQTLGQGPEFLTYFQNEAQLEKSRLLSDRFSAERPKGSFSTLEIQRTEQGDSAMYLCASSFPAGGSTDTQYFGPGTRLTVL.

A few counts support this clonotype. This chain joins TRBV12-3 or TRBV12-4 and TRBJ2-6, with D unresolved. The CDR3 is made up of 14 amino acids. V lost 6 bases, J lost 0 bases, and 6 bases lay in between. CDR3 DNA: TGTGCCAGCAGAGTTAGCTCTGGGGCCAACGTCCTGACTTTC. Translating it yields CASRVSSGANVLTF.